The T cell receptor (beta chain) described here comes from a study of shared clonotypes between healthy human individuals. Study-level points and caveats: Generally, naive subsets came out with larger estimated richness than memory subsets.

This clone occurred once. As yet, its antigen is unknown. The assay was immunoSEQ multiplex PCR, and TCRdb's table has in-frame clones only and misses some. The table includes roughly 2.1 million clones, 85% to 95% detected once. The V segment lost 4 bases and the J segment 2 bases; nucleotides outside the gene matches: 5. Germline CDR1 and CDR2: SGDLS and YYNGEE. The CDR3 has 14 amino acids. Only CD45RO-negative cells positively selected for CCR7 counted as naive CD8 cells, so terminally differentiated effector memory CD45RA+ cells were excluded. This sequence joins TRBV9 and TRBJ1-1, with 7 nucleotides matching TRBD1. The origin of this receptor is a man aged 18-30 years in good health. Some clones in this sample may be carry-over from other donors' samples. The sample taken for sequencing was naive CD8+ T cells from PBMCs. CDR3 in DNA: TGTGCCAGCAGCCCCCGGGACAGTAACACTGAAGCTTTCTTT. Translation gives CASSPRDSNTEAFF.